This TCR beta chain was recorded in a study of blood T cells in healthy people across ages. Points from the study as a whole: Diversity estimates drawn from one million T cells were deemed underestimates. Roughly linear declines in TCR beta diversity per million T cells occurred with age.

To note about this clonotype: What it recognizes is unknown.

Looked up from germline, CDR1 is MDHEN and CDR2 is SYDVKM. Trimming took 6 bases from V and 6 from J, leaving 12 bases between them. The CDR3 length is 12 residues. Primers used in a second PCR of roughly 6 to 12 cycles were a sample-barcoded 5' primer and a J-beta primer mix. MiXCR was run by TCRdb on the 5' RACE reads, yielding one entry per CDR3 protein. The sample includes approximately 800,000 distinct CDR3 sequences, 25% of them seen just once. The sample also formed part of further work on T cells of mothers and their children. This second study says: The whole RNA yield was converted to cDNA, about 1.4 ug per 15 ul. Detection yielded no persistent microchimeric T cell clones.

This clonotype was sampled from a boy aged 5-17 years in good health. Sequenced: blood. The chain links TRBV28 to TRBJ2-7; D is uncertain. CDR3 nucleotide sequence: TGTGCCAGCAGAAAGACTCGATCCGAGCAGTACTTC. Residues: CASRKTRSEQYF.